Below, 6 T cell receptor beta chains from the same sample are listed, as sequenced in a study of regulatory T cells in long-lasting Graves disease. HTBI primers from iRepertoire and Arm-PCR of CDR3 regions yielded the TCR beta libraries. TCRdb ran MiXCR on the multiplex PCR reads and lists one entry per CDR3 protein. This sample carries roughly 510,000 distinct CDR3 sequences, about 15% of them seen once, and the ten largest clones take 12%. Time point specified: newly diagnosed GD, antithyroid drugs for less than 3 months. The authors made the TCR library using RNA they extracted from PBMCs. The same data also went into a second study, on T cells in Graves' hyperthyroidism and ophthalmopathy.

The sequenced sample was peripheral blood mononuclear cells (PBMCs), obtained at new diagnosis, from a patient treated with antithyroid drugs. These receptors all come from a man younger than 30 with Graves disease.

This clonotype has only a few counts. The V and J genes are TRBV18 and TRBJ1-3, with D unclear. The germline V gene has CDR1 KGHSH and CDR2 LQKENI. This CDR3 comprises 13 residues. V was pared by 2 bases and J by 3 bases, with 5 bases between. The CDR3 loop is CASSPGNGNTIYF. The CDR3 coding sequence is TGTGCCAGCTCACCAGGAAATGGAAACACCATATATTTT.

The gene calls are TRBV29-1 and TRBJ2-7, with TRBD2 as a possible D gene (6 bases). Trimming took 0 bases from V and 0 from J, leaving 12 bases between them. Germline V gene sequence: CDR1 SQVTM, CDR2 ANQGSEA. This CDR3 spans 15 amino acids. CDR3 coding DNA: TGCAGCGTTGAAGATTCCCGGGGGAGCTCCTACGAGCAGTACTTC. It codes for CSVEDSRGSSYEQYF.

This clonotype was found many times. The CDR3 DNA sequence: TGCGCCAGCAGCTTAAGGCGTCCCTCTCCCTACGAGCAGTACTTC. Translation: CASSLRRPSPYEQYF. J is TRBJ2-7 and V is TRBV5-1; unclear D gene. Germline CDR1 and CDR2: SGHRS and YFSETQ. The CDR3 has 15 residues. Trimming removed 2 bases from V and 2 bases from J, with 14 bases in between. Full variable domain (rest looked up from reference TRBV5-1 and TRBJ2-7): KAGVTQTPRYLIKTRGQQVTLSCSPISGHRSVSWYQQTPGQGLQFLFEYFSETQRNKGNFPGRFSGRQFSNSRSEMNVSTLELGDSALYLCASSLRRPSPYEQYFGPGTRLTVT.

This clonotype has just a few counts. The chain is built from TRBV12-3 or TRBV12-4 and TRBJ2-3; D might be TRBD2 (5 bases). The V end lost 2 bases, the J end lost 0 bases, and 12 bases lay between the germline ends. There are 16 residues in the CDR3. The CDR3: CASSLLLERSTDTQYF. For the CDR3, the DNA is TGTGCCAGCAGTTTACTCTTGGAGCGGAGCACAGATACGCAGTATTTT.

This clonotype showed up many times. The chain has TRBV2 and TRBJ2-2; possible D gene TRBD2, 6 bases. CDR1 and CDR2 (germline): SNHLY, FYNNEI. V was shortened by 11 bases and J by 5 bases, with 27 bases between the two germline ends. The CDR3 sequence is 17 residues long. The CDR3 spells CASQGDSGLRGTGELFF. CDR3 in DNA: TGTGCCTCCCAAGGGGATAGCGGACTAAGGGGTACCGGGGAGCTGTTTTTT.

The chain couples TRBV27 to TRBJ1-1, with 8 positions matching TRBD1. Trimming at V came to 10 bases and at J to 2 bases, leaving 6 bases not matched to a gene. CDR1 is MNHEY, CDR2 SMNVEV, per germline (reference sequence). There are 13 residues in the CDR3. The DNA of the CDR3 is TGTGCCACCTTCAGGGGGCTTAACACTGAAGCTTTCTTT. Residues: CATFRGLNTEAFF.